This TCR beta chain was identified in a study of blood T cells in healthy people across ages. Primers used in a second PCR of roughly 6 to 11 cycles were a sample-barcoded 5' primer and a J-beta primer mix. TCRdb itself ran the 5' RACE reads through MiXCR, one entry per CDR3 protein. The data contain 600,000 to 650,000 distinct CDR3 sequences, about 54% of them seen just once; the ten biggest clones take up about two fifths. Trimming at V came to 1 base and at J to 7 bases, leaving 5 bases not matched to a gene. CDR3 length: 15 residues. Germline V gene lookup returns CDR1 MNHEY and CDR2 SMNVEV (reference sequence).

Sequences were obtained from blood. This receptor was identified in a man in his 60s in good health. The chain has TRBV27 and TRBJ2-1, with 9 bases fitting TRBD2. This chain's CDR3 is CASSLFAGGENEQFF. For the CDR3, the DNA is TGTGCCAGCAGTTTATTCGCGGGGGGGGAGAATGAGCAGTTCTTC.